A single sample is the source of the 23 T cell receptor beta chains below, sequenced in a study of blood T cell repertoires in COVID-19. Assay used: immunoSEQ multiplex PCR; TCRdb lists only in-frame clones, some missing. The profile covers over 200,000 clones, with 75% to 90% appearing a single time and around 5.1% taken by the ten largest. The specimen was peripheral blood. These receptors all stem from a human donor in a cohort sampled during active COVID-19.

Here the CDR3 reads CASRRSGRSYEQYF. The CDR3 coding sequence is TGTGCCAGCAGAAGGAGCGGGAGGTCCTACGAGCAGTACTTC. The J gene is TRBJ2-7, the V gene TRBV6-5, with TRBD2 matching 9 bases. Germline V gene data show CDR1 as MNHEY and CDR2 as SVGAGI. The CDR3 sequence is 14 residues long. With V trimmed by 6 bases and J by 1 base, 4 bases remained unmatched.

V usage is TRBV9 and J usage is TRBJ1-2; D is uncertain. The germline V and J ends were trimmed by 3 bases and 2 bases, with 11 bases remaining between them. This CDR3 region has 14 residues. Germline CDR1 and CDR2: SGDLS and YYNGEE. The CDR3 DNA reads TGTGCCAGCAGCGCTGTCTCGAGGAACTATGGCTACACCTTC. Encoded protein: CASSAVSRNYGYTF.

This chain uses TRBV7-9 with TRBJ1-4, with 9 nucleotides matching TRBD1. This CDR3 region has 17 residues. V was clipped by 1 base and J by 7 bases; unmatched bases: 10. The germline gives CDR1 SEHNR, CDR2 FQNEAQ (reference sequence). Written as DNA, the CDR3 is TGTGCCAGCAGCTTAGGGGTTAACAGGGGGCCAGGTGAAAAACTGTTTTTT. It encodes CASSLGVNRGPGEKLFF. Complete variable domain (other parts from reference TRBV7-9 and TRBJ1-4): DTGVSQNPRHKITKRGQNVTFRCDPISEHNRLYWYRQTLGQGPEFLTYFQNEAQLEKSRLLSDRFSAERPKGSFSTLEIQRTEQGDSAMYLCASSLGVNRGPGEKLFFGSGTQLSVL.

The sample holds a few counts of this clone. The rearrangement links TRBV27 to TRBJ1-4; tentative D call: TRBD1 (6 bases). The CDR3 has 15 residues. The V end was cut by 5 bases, the J end by 3 bases, with 13 bases between. Germline assignment: CDR1 MNHEY and CDR2 SMNVEV (reference sequence). The CDR3 nucleotides read TGTGCCAGCAGTCCGAGACAGGTGTCTAATGAAAAACTGTTTTTT. This sequence encodes CASSPRQVSNEKLFF. The full variable domain, rest sourced from reference TRBV27 and TRBJ1-4, is EAQVTQNPRYLITVTGKKLTVTCSQNMNHEYMSWYRQDPGLGLRQIYYSMNVEVTDKGDVPEGYKVSRKEKRNFPLILESPSPNQTSLYFCASSPRQVSNEKLFFGSGTQLSVL.

The chain couples TRBV7-3 to TRBJ2-5, with D unresolved. This CDR3 contains 13 residues. V was trimmed by 5 bases and J by 5 bases, leaving 12 bases between them. Per the germline V gene, CDR1 is SGHTA and CDR2 is FQGTGA. CDR3 coding DNA: TGTGCCAGCAGCCCTTCTATCGGGGAGACCCAGTACTTC. Residues: CASSPSIGETQYF.

The chain couples TRBV28 to TRBJ1-1, with D perhaps TRBD1 (6 bases). Deletions cut 6 bases from V and 0 bases from J, with 17 bases between. Germline values: CDR1 MDHEN, CDR2 SYDVKM. CDR3 length: 16 residues. The CDR3 sequence is CASSSTGIGMNTEAFF. The CDR3 region has the DNA TGTGCCAGCAGCTCAACAGGGATAGGGATGAACACTGAAGCTTTCTTT. The variable domain in full, with the rest retrieved from reference TRBV28 and TRBJ1-1, is DVKVTQSSRYLVKRTGEKVFLECVQDMDHENMFWYRQDPGLGLRLIYFSYDVKMKEKGDIPEGYSVSREKKERFSLILESASTNQTSMYLCASSSTGIGMNTEAFFGQGTRLTVV.

The chain carries TRBV28 and TRBJ2-7; no firm D call. Germline-derived CDR1 and CDR2 are MDHEN and SYDVKM. V lost 6 bases and J 4 bases, leaving 10 bases between the germline ends. This CDR3 has 12 amino acids. The CDR3 loop reads CASSILRYEQYF. The CDR3 DNA sequence: TGTGCCAGCAGCATATTGAGATACGAGCAGTACTTC.

The chain links TRBV4-3 to TRBJ1-5; 10 bases agree with TRBD1. Germline-derived CDR1 and CDR2 are LGHNA and YSLEER. Losses at the gene ends were 3 bases for V and 5 bases for J; bases not matched to a gene: 7. The CDR3 extends over 16 amino acids. In nucleotides, the CDR3 is TGCGCCAGCAGCCAGACCCGGGACAGGGGCTATCAGCCCCAGCATTTT. Its protein product is CASSQTRDRGYQPQHF.

This clone has only one observation. The chain joins TRBV4-1 to TRBJ2-1; TRBD2 matches 11 bases. V shed 1 base, J shed 0 bases, and the junction held 5 bases outside the gene matches. Germline CDR1 and CDR2: MGHRA and YSYEKL. The CDR3 length is 18 residues. CDR3 in amino acids: CASSQAGLAGGSYNEQFF. The CDR3 bases are TGCGCCAGCAGCCAAGCAGGGCTAGCGGGAGGCTCCTACAATGAGCAGTTCTTC.

The rearrangement links TRBV27 to TRBJ2-7; 10 bases align to TRBD1. Unmatched junction bases numbered 9, after V lost 6 bases and J lost 7 bases. This CDR3 has 14 amino acids. Germline V CDR1 and CDR2: MNHEY, SMNVEV (reference sequence). The DNA of the CDR3 is TGTGCCAGCAGCACCGGGACAGGGGAGTTTGAGCAGTACTTC. It yields the protein CASSTGTGEFEQYF.

This clone was counted a single time. This chain links TRBV20-1 with TRBJ2-1; a possible D gene is TRBD2 (6 bases). The germline V and J ends were trimmed by 3 bases and 1 base, with 10 bases remaining between them. CDR3 size: 14 residues. The germline gives CDR1 DFQATT, CDR2 SNEGSKA (reference sequence). The CDR3 DNA reads TGCAGTGCTAGTGCGGGAAAGTCCTACAATGAGCAGTTCTTC. Translated: CSASAGKSYNEQFF.

The chain uses TRBV9 and TRBJ1-1, with unresolved D. V lost 0 bases, J lost 0 bases, and 6 bases lay in between. Germline V gene data show CDR1 as SGDLS and CDR2 as YYNGEE. This CDR3 spans 14 amino acids. In DNA, the CDR3 is TGTGCCAGCAGCGTAGAAGCAATGAACACTGAAGCTTTCTTT. It encodes CASSVEAMNTEAFF.

The V and J genes are TRBV7-2 and TRBJ2-1; D gene uncertain. The CDR3 is 15 residues long. Germline V gene lookup returns CDR1 SGHTA and CDR2 FQGNSA. Trimming took 1 base from V and 7 from J, leaving 14 bases between them. The CDR3 DNA is TGTGCCAGCAGCTTAGAAGGTTGGGCGTTGAATGAGCAGTTCTTC. It encodes CASSLEGWALNEQFF.

This clone was observed once. The chain is built from TRBV4-3 and TRBJ2-3; tentative D call: TRBD2 (5 bases). Trimming shortened V by 4 bases and J by 1 base, and 12 bases separated the two germline ends. CDR3 length: 15 amino acids. CDR1 and CDR2 from the germline V gene are LGHNA and YSLEER. CDR3 sequence (DNA): TGCGCCAGCAGCCGCGGGCCGGTGGGCACAGATACGCAGTATTTT. It is translated as CASSRGPVGTDTQYF.

The V gene is TRBV4-3, the J gene TRBJ2-7; 10 nucleotides agree with TRBD2. The CDR3 contains 16 residues. J gave up 3 bases and V 4 bases, and 9 bases lay outside the gene matches. The germline CDR1 and CDR2 sequences are LGHNA and YSLEER. This CDR3 is CASSPSQAGGLYEQYF. The CDR3 DNA reads as TGCGCCAGCAGCCCTTCCCAAGCGGGAGGGCTCTACGAGCAGTACTTC.

This chain connects TRBV7-3 to TRBJ2-7; TRBD2 agrees at 8 bases. CDR1 is SGHTA and CDR2 is FQGTGA in the germline V gene. The CDR3 has 14 residues. Germline trimming cut 2 bases from V and 8 bases from J; bases unmatched to any gene: 8. The CDR3 is CASSLAGGLQKQYF. The CDR3 nucleotides are TGTGCCAGCAGCTTAGCGGGAGGTCTCCAGAAGCAGTACTTC.

The V and J genes are TRBV30 and TRBJ1-6, with D possibly being TRBD1 (6 bases). Trimming removed 0 bases at V and 15 bases at J, with 9 bases between. The germline CDR1 and CDR2 sequences are GTSNPN and SVGIG (reference sequence). The CDR3 is 11 amino acids. This CDR3 is CAWSVGRGLHF. As DNA, the CDR3 is TGTGCCTGGAGTGTTGGCAGGGGCCTCCACTTT. Full variable domain (remainder filled in from reference TRBV30 and TRBJ1-6): SQTIHQWPATLVQPVGSPLSLECTVEGTSNPNLYWYRQAAGRGLQLLFYSVGIGQISSEVPQNLSASRPQDRQFILSSKKLLLSDSGFYLCAWSVGRGLHFGNGTRLTVT.

The chain joins TRBV6-2 or TRBV6-3 to TRBJ1-5; the D is unclear. Looked up from germline, CDR1 is MNHEY and CDR2 is SVGEGT. Trimming removed 4 bases at V and 6 bases at J, with 10 bases between. This CDR3 has 13 residues. The chain's CDR3 is CASSSDSVQPQHF. CDR3 coding DNA: TGTGCCAGCAGTTCAGACTCAGTTCAGCCCCAGCATTTT.

The rearrangement uses TRBV19 and TRBJ2-7, with 9 bases identical to TRBD1. V lost 6 bases and J lost 3; bases outside the gene matches: 3. The CDR3 loop spans 13 amino acids. CDR1 and CDR2 from the germline V gene are LNHDA and SQIVND (reference sequence). The CDR3 DNA reads as TGTGCCAGTAGGGGACAGGGTATCTACGAGCAGTACTTC. The encoded protein is CASRGQGIYEQYF.

J is TRBJ2-5 and V is TRBV3-1 (or the pseudogene TRBV3-2), with D perhaps TRBD1 (6 bases). The CDR3 has 14 residues. The V end lost 1 base, the J end lost 9 bases, and 15 bases lay between the germline ends. From germline, CDR1 is LGHDT and CDR2 YNNKEL (reference sequence). CDR3 nucleotides: TGTGCCAGCAGCCAAGGGGCAGGGGTTGCGCCCCAGTACTTC. As protein: CASSQGAGVAPQYF.

This clone was recorded a few times. The gene calls are TRBV11-1 and TRBJ2-5, with 15 bases aligning to TRBD2. J was trimmed by 5 bases and V by 5 bases; bases with no gene match: 6. The germline CDR1 and CDR2 sequences are SGHAT and FQDESV (reference sequence). The CDR3 extends over 16 amino acids. In DNA form, the CDR3 reads TGTGCCAGCAGCCGAAACGGACTAGCGGGAGGGGAGACCCAGTACTTC. It is translated as CASSRNGLAGGETQYF.

This clone was counted a single time. V gene TRBV27 combines with J gene TRBJ1-3, with 9 bases that match TRBD1. Germline CDR1 and CDR2: MNHEY and SMNVEV (reference sequence). V gave up 5 bases and J gave up 5 bases; unmatched junction bases: 7. This CDR3 is 15 amino acids long. For the CDR3, the DNA is TGTGCCAGCAGTGCCGGGACAGGGTTTAGAAACACCATATATTTT. Translating gives CASSAGTGFRNTIYF.

This sequence joins TRBV24-1 and TRBJ2-1; 8 nucleotides agree with TRBD2. The CDR3 is 13 amino acids. The germline CDR1 and CDR2 sequences are KGHDR and SFDVKD. V trimming: 12 bases; J trimming: 9 bases; junction bases outside the gene matches: 12. Here the CDR3 DNA reads TGTGCCTCGGGGGGGGCCCTCGGGCCTGAGCAGTTCTTC. Its protein product is CASGGALGPEQFF.